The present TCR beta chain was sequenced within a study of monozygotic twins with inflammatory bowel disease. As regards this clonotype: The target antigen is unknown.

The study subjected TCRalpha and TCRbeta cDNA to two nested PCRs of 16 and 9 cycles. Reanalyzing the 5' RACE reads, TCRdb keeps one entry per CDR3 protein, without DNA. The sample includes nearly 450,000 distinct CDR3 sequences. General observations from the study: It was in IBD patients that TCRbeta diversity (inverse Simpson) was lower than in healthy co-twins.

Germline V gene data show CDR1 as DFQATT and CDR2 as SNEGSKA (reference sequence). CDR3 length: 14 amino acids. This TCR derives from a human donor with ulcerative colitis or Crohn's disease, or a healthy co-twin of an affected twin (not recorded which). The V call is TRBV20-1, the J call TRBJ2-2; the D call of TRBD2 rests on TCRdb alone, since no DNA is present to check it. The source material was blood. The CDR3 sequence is CSARLAGAGGELFF.